The clone carrying this TCR beta chain was detected a few times. Its antigen is undetermined. This sample was included in a study of T cell repertoires in cytomegalovirus infection. Background on the study: In the study, CMV epitopes included recently identified HLA-C-restricted and well-studied HLA-B-restricted ones. Evidence of both CMV infection and a matching HLA type came from public TCR beta signatures.

The CDR3 length is 14 residues. The germline V gene has CDR1 LNHNV and CDR2 YYDKDF (reference sequence). V shed 1 base and J shed 5 bases, with 12 bases lying between them. In TCRdb, the reads were re-called with MiXCR into one record per CDR3 protein. The sample includes roughly 860,000 distinct CDR3 sequences, less than 35% of them seen just once. The source was cultured CD8+ T cells from PBMCs, collected from culture after CMV antigen stimulation. This clonotype was sampled from a human donor in good health (CMV status not recorded). Some clones in this sample may be carry-over from other donors' samples. This sequence joins TRBV15 and TRBJ2-7; a possible D gene is TRBD1 (5 bases). CDR3 DNA: TGTGCCACCAGCAGAGCAGGGAATAAAAACGAGCAGTACTTC. Protein sequence: CATSRAGNKNEQYF.